This T cell receptor (beta chain) appears in the sequencing data of a study of control samples from healthy donors and cancer patients. Assay: immunoSEQ multiplex PCR; the TCRdb copy retains only in-frame clones and omits some. The sample shows about 170,000 clones, approximately 90% of them seen only once. CDR1 is MNHEY and CDR2 is SVGAGI in the germline V gene. V shed 3 bases and J shed 1 base, with 9 bases lying between them. CDR3 length: 14 amino acids. V is TRBV6-5 and J is TRBJ1-1; D is uncertain. The TCR sequence derives from a man aged 25-45 years in good health. Source material: blood. The CDR3 sequence is CASSYKVSNTEAFF. The CDR3 DNA is TGTGCCAGCAGTTATAAGGTGTCGAACACTGAAGCTTTCTTT.